This T cell receptor beta chain was sequenced during a study of CD8+ T cells in alopecia areata. On the study more broadly: Once tofacitinib had been taken for 6 to 18 months, 6 months off drug followed.

Researchers picked out CD4+ and CD8+ T cells from PBMCs by sorting. The CDR3 has 14 amino acids. Germline V lookup: CDR1 SGHVS, CDR2 FQNEAQ. A word on this clone: The antigen is not known. Its ends do not fully match the called genes, so a read error is possible.

Study findings and constraints: Lesional scalp displayed greater clonality than normal scalp, most notably in alopecia totalis/universalis.

Extraction of RNA preceded its reverse transcription into cDNA, which served as the sequencing template. Sequencing used immunoSEQ multiplex PCR; TCRdb keeps in-frame clones, though not all of them. The top ten clones hold roughly an eighth of a sample with 150,000 or so clones, about 72% of them seen once. The TCR comes from a human donor with alopecia areata. This material consisted of CD8+ T cells sorted from blood, taken at week 0. This chain uses TRBV7-8 with TRBJ2-5; D is ambiguous. The CDR3 bases are TGTACCAGCAGCAAGACTTATATGGGCGAGACCCAGTACTTC. Its protein product is CTSSKTYMGETQYF.